This T cell receptor (beta chain) appears in the sequencing data of a study of T cell responses to AZD1222 COVID-19 vaccine. The count of this clone is one. Its antigen remains unknown. Method: immunoSEQ multiplex PCR; TCRdb's copy keeps in-frame clones and lacks some. The table records about 160,000 clones, under 95% of them present only once. CDR3 length equals 14 residues. V shed 4 bases and J 4 bases; nucleotides not matched to a gene: 2. Germline CDR1 SGHRS, CDR2 YFSETQ. General study points: White British people made up most donors, females outnumbered males, and clonal diversity was possibly underestimated.

The sequencing here drew on peripheral blood, taken 28 days after the second AZD1222 dose. The J gene is TRBJ1-4, the V gene TRBV5-1, with 9 bases lining up with TRBD1. The clonotype originates from an adult who received the AZD1222 COVID-19 vaccine. As DNA, the CDR3 is TGCGCCAGCAGCAAGGGACAGGGTAATGAAAAACTGTTTTTT. Its protein product is CASSKGQGNEKLFF.